Following are 23 T cell receptor beta chains from one sample sequenced in a study of T cell responses to AZD1222 COVID-19 vaccine. The table came from immunoSEQ multiplex PCR; TCRdb's copy has only in-frame clones and leaves some out. Found here are about 100,000 clones, roughly 88% of them singletons; the top ten hold over 6.5%. Specimen: peripheral blood, collected on day 0 of AZD1222 vaccination. The receptors come from an adult in good health.

The V and J genes are TRBV6-6 and TRBJ1-2; 10 bases map to TRBD1. Germline CDR1 MNHNY, CDR2 SVGAGI (reference sequence). This CDR3 has 15 residues. With V trimmed by 7 bases and J by 2 bases, 7 bases remained unmatched. The CDR3 sequence: CASMSLGQGNYGYTF. CDR3 bases: TGTGCCAGCATGAGCCTGGGACAGGGGAACTATGGCTACACCTTC.

The CDR3 bases are TGTGCCAGCAGTCCAGACAGGGGGTCAGATACGCAGTATTTT. This sequence encodes CASSPDRGSDTQYF. The chain recombines TRBV5-4 with TRBJ2-3, with 9 bases matching TRBD1. The CDR3 totals 14 residues. Per the germline V gene, CDR1 is SGHNT and CDR2 is YYREEE (reference sequence). V was clipped by 5 bases and J by 4 bases; unmatched bases: 5. Combining the CDR3 with reference TRBV5-4 and TRBJ2-3 gives the whole variable domain ETGVTQSPTHLIKTRGQQVTLRCSSQSGHNTVSWYQQALGQGPQFIFQYYREEENGRGNFPPRFSGLQFPNYSSELNVNALELDDSALYLCASSPDRGSDTQYFGPGTRLTVL.

V usage is TRBV7-2 and J usage is TRBJ2-7, with 10 nucleotides matching TRBD1. The CDR3 loop spans 15 amino acids. J gave up 5 bases and V 3 bases, and 7 bases lay outside the gene matches. Germline lookup yields CDR1 SGHTA and CDR2 FQGNSA. CDR3 in amino acids: CASSFRQGANHEQYF. CDR3 coding DNA: TGTGCCAGCAGCTTTAGACAGGGGGCAAACCACGAGCAGTACTTC.

The V call is TRBV28, the J call TRBJ2-3; tentative D call: TRBD1 (5 bases). V dropped 7 bases and J dropped 6 bases, with 17 bases sitting between them. Germline V CDR1 and CDR2: MDHEN, SYDVKM. The length of the CDR3 is 14 residues. The CDR3: CASTDSRSGDTQYF. The CDR3 DNA follows: TGTGCCAGCACTGACTCCCGCTCAGGGGATACGCAGTATTTT.

The rearrangement joins TRBV28 to TRBJ1-1; D is possibly TRBD1 (5 bases). The germline V gene encodes CDR1 MDHEN and CDR2 SYDVKM. V shed 5 bases and J shed 2 bases, with 12 bases lying between them. This CDR3 comprises 14 residues. CDR3 nucleotides: TGTGCCAGCAGTCCTCCGACAGAAAACACTGAAGCTTTCTTT. It codes for CASSPPTENTEAFF.

This clone came up once. The chain is built from TRBV29-1 and TRBJ1-1, with D possibly being TRBD1 (5 bases). CDR3 length: 17 amino acids. Trimming shortened V by 7 bases and J by 3 bases, and 27 bases separated the two germline ends. Germline lookup yields CDR1 SQVTM and CDR2 ANQGSEA. In DNA, the CDR3 is TGCAGCGCCCCCCCCGCAGGACGAGGGGCAAGGGACACTGAAGCTTTCTTT. This gives the protein CSAPPAGRGARDTEAFF.

The chain carries TRBV7-9 and TRBJ2-7; TRBD2 aligns across 10 bases. The CDR3 sequence is 17 residues long. Trimming cost V 1 base and J 3 bases; bases outside gene matches: 9. Germline values: CDR1 SEHNR, CDR2 FQNEAQ (reference sequence). CDR3 amino acids: CASSLGVAGGYDYEQYF. The CDR3 coding sequence is TGTGCCAGCAGCTTAGGAGTAGCGGGAGGCTACGACTACGAGCAGTACTTC.

This chain uses TRBV15 with TRBJ1-4; D uncertain. The ends were cut back, 0 bases at V and 8 bases at J, with 4 bases in the middle. Germline CDR1 is LNHNV and CDR2 is YYDKDF (reference sequence). The CDR3 covers 12 residues. CDR3: CATSRDEEKLFF. The CDR3 DNA reads TGTGCCACCAGCAGAGATGAGGAAAAACTGTTTTTT.

The CDR3 bases are TGCGCCAGCAGGCCAGGGGGCACTGAGCAGTTCTTC. Amino acid sequence: CASRPGGTEQFF. The J gene is TRBJ2-1, the V gene TRBV5-1; 8 bases are shared with TRBD1. Unmatched junction bases numbered 4, after V lost 5 bases and J lost 9 bases. The CDR3 contains 12 residues. Germline V CDR1 and CDR2: SGHRS, YFSETQ.

This clone is a singleton in its sample. The chain recombines TRBV7-9 with TRBJ1-2; no clear D. Germline CDR1 reads SEHNR; CDR2 reads FQNEAQ (reference sequence). V lost 5 bases and J lost 8, with 18 bases in between. This CDR3 has 14 residues. The CDR3 coding sequence is TGTGCCAGCAGCACCATGACGGCTGCCTACGGCTACACCTTC. Amino acids: CASSTMTAAYGYTF.

The chain combines TRBV24-1 with TRBJ1-1; TRBD1 aligns across 8 bases. The V and J ends lost 3 bases and 4 bases, in that order; junction bases with no gene match: 6. Germline V gene data show CDR1 as KGHDR and CDR2 as SFDVKD. The length of the CDR3 is 15 residues. The CDR3 loop is CATSDRQGSTTEAFF. CDR3 coding DNA: TGTGCCACCAGTGATCGACAGGGGTCGACCACTGAAGCTTTCTTT.

A remark on this clone: Other DNA sequences in this sample translate to the same CDR3. The rearrangement joins TRBV27 to TRBJ2-7; 7 nucleotides line up with TRBD1. Trimming removed 5 bases from V and 4 bases from J; junction bases left unmatched: 5. This CDR3 contains 13 residues. From germline, CDR1 is MNHEY and CDR2 SMNVEV (reference sequence). CDR3 residues: CASSRDRAYEQYF. In DNA form, the CDR3 reads TGTGCCAGCAGTCGGGACAGAGCTTACGAGCAGTACTTC.

About this clone: The same CDR3 can be traced to other DNA sequences in this sample. The chain joins TRBV19 to TRBJ1-2; a weak D match, TRBD1 (5 bases). The CDR3 sequence is 13 residues long. V gave up 5 bases and J gave up 1 base, with 8 bases separating them. The germline gives CDR1 LNHDA, CDR2 SQIVND (reference sequence). The CDR3 region has the DNA TGTGCCAGTAGTGGGACCGTTAACTATGGCTACACCTTC. Residues: CASSGTVNYGYTF.

The chain recombines TRBV6-1 with TRBJ1-1, with TRBD1 matching over 7 bases. Trimming at V came to 3 bases and at J to 1 base, leaving 5 bases not matched to a gene. The length of the CDR3 is 15 residues. CDR1 MNHNS and CDR2 SASEGT come from the germline V gene. The CDR3 coding sequence is TGTGCCAGCAGTGACCCGGGACAGACGAACACTGAAGCTTTCTTT. This translates into CASSDPGQTNTEAFF.

This clone was found a few times. The rearrangement links TRBV6-6 to TRBJ1-5; TRBD1 might be the D (5 bases). Germline V gives CDR1 MNHNY, CDR2 SVGAGI (reference sequence). The CDR3 runs to 14 residues. Trimming pared 6 bases from V and 1 base from J, leaving 10 bases between. This CDR3 is CASRPGGSNQPQHF. In DNA form, the CDR3 reads TGTGCCAGCAGGCCGGGGGGGAGCAATCAGCCCCAGCATTTT.

The CDR3 loop reads CASSEALAAGANVLTF. CDR3 nucleotides: TGTGCCAGCAGTGAAGCGCTAGCGGCTGGGGCCAACGTCCTGACTTTC. V usage is TRBV6-1 and J usage is TRBJ2-6; 7 nucleotides agree with TRBD2. Germline lookup yields CDR1 MNHNS and CDR2 SASEGT. The CDR3 contains 16 residues. Trimming at V came to 0 bases and at J to 2 bases, leaving 1 base not matched to a gene.

The chain's CDR3 is CASSRPSPSGDYNEQFF. Here the CDR3 DNA reads TGTGCCAGCAGCCGACCCTCCCCTAGCGGGGACTACAATGAGCAGTTCTTC. This sequence joins TRBV11-2 and TRBJ2-1, with 9 bases identical to TRBD2. This CDR3 region has 17 residues. With V trimmed by 5 bases and J by 3 bases, 11 bases remained unmatched. Germline V gives CDR1 SGHAT, CDR2 FQNNGV.

The chain employs TRBV6-5 and TRBJ2-3; no clear D gene. V was trimmed by 4 bases and J by 2 bases, leaving 7 bases between them. CDR1 and CDR2 (germline): MNHEY, SVGAGI. This CDR3 has 13 amino acids. The CDR3 DNA reads as TGTGCCAGCAGTTCTGGACCCACAGATACGCAGTATTTT. Encoded protein: CASSSGPTDTQYF.

The chain is built from TRBV4-2 and TRBJ2-2; no definite D call. The germline V gene encodes CDR1 LGHNA and CDR2 YNFKEQ. The CDR3 extends over 13 amino acids. V lost 4 bases and J lost 6, with 9 bases in between. Written as DNA, the CDR3 is TGTGCCAGCAGCCCCGGTGACCCCGGGGAGCTGTTTTTT. Its protein product is CASSPGDPGELFF.

The J gene is TRBJ1-2, the V gene TRBV24-1, with D tentatively TRBD1 (5 bases). Trimming stripped 3 bases from V and 11 bases from J, with 9 bases between. Germline V gives CDR1 KGHDR, CDR2 SFDVKD. CDR3 length equals 11 residues. CDR3 nucleotide sequence: TGTGCCACCAGTGATCGCGGGGGTTACACCTTC. Amino acids: CATSDRGGYTF.

The chain carries TRBV6-5 and TRBJ1-5; tentatively, D is TRBD1 (5 bases). V was clipped by 2 bases and J by 0 bases, with 5 bases between them. The CDR3 totals 14 residues. Germline V gene data show CDR1 as MNHEY and CDR2 as SVGAGI. CDR3 loop: CASSYGGSNQPQHF. The CDR3 DNA is TGTGCCAGCAGTTACGGGGGTAGCAATCAGCCCCAGCATTTT.

This clone came up once. The chain carries TRBV7-8 and TRBJ1-4; no clear D gene. With 3 bases removed from V and 4 bases from J, the gap between germline ends came to 6 bases. Germline V lookup: CDR1 SGHVS, CDR2 FQNEAQ. This CDR3 comprises 13 residues. In nucleotides, the CDR3 is TGTGCCAGCAGCTTCGGCCATAATGAAAAACTGTTTTTT. Encoded protein: CASSFGHNEKLFF.

The V call is TRBV5-1, the J call TRBJ1-6; 7 nucleotides match TRBD1. This CDR3 has 15 amino acids. The germline V gene encodes CDR1 SGHRS and CDR2 YFSETQ. Germline trimming cut 4 bases from V and 10 bases from J; bases unmatched to any gene: 11. This CDR3 reads CASSPDSRQGSPLHF. The CDR3 bases are TGCGCCAGCAGCCCGGACTCAAGACAGGGATCACCCCTCCACTTT.